This record concerns one TCR beta chain sequence. What it binds is unknown. Trimming took off 3 bases at V and 3 bases at J, with 3 bases between the two ends. This CDR3 is 11 amino acids long. Looked up from germline, CDR1 is SEHNR and CDR2 is FQNEAQ (reference sequence). PCR employed 60 Vbeta and 13 Jbeta primers. Libraries were prepared by immunoSEQ multiplex PCR; TCRdb keeps only in-frame clonotypes and omits some of them. The data contain 95,000 to 150,000 clones, about three quarters of them seen just once; the ten biggest clones take up about 3.4%. The donors (healthy individuals) were bone marrow donors. Sampled while nominally healthy, donors likely had unrecorded immune exposures. These data are taken from a study of cytomegalovirus exposure and HLA in healthy donors. Study-level points and caveats: TCR beta sequences numbering roughly 18,000 were associated with HLA alleles at 0.05 false discovery rate in a later analysis. In an earlier analysis, about 87% or about 30%: the productive usage of most TCR beta V segments.

This receptor was obtained from a man aged 25-40 years in good health and CMV-seronegative. The chain carries TRBV7-9 and TRBJ2-7; D remains ambiguous. The sequenced sample consisted of PBMCs. This chain's CDR3 is CASSFRYEQYF. CDR3 bases: TGTGCCAGCAGCTTCCGCTACGAGCAGTACTTC.